The rows below give T cell receptor beta chains drawn from one sample of a study of T cells in Graves' hyperthyroidism and ophthalmopathy. TCRdb recomputed calls from the multiplex PCR reads with MiXCR, one row per CDR3 protein. Of 400,000 to 600,000 distinct CDR3 sequences in the sample, roughly a sixth were seen once. Sample: blood. These TCRs come from a woman aged 25 to 39 with Graves' ophthalmopathy. The CDR3 runs from the conserved cysteine through the conserved F or W. A D gene is named only where the DNA matches it firmly. Size values are once, few and many counts, or a class for expanded clones, and some rows have none.

v_gene,d_gene,j_gene,abundance,CDR3nt,CDR3aa
TRBV20-1,TRBD1,TRBJ1-1,many,TGCAGTGCTGACAGGGGGCTTGACACTGAAGCTTTCTTT,CSADRGLDTEAFF
TRBV5-4,TRBD2,TRBJ2-2,NA,TGTGCCAGCAGCTTGCCTAGCGGGCCCGGGGAGCTGTTTTTT,CASSLPSGPGELFF
TRBV6-1,NA,TRBJ2-7,few,TGTGCCAGCAGTTGGGAGGCTTTTCCCTCCTACGAGCAGTACTTC,CASSWEAFPSYEQYF
TRBV5-8,NA,TRBJ2-7,few,TGTGCCAGCGACGGAGGCTTGAATTACGAGCAGTACTTC,CASDGGLNYEQYF
TRBV9,NA,TRBJ2-2,NA,TGTGCCAGCAGCGTCAGCCACAGTAACACCGGGGAGCTGTTTTTT,CASSVSHSNTGELFF
TRBV20-1,NA,TRBJ1-2,NA,TGCAGTGCTAGGGGGGAGGGGAACTATGGCTACACCTTC,CSARGEGNYGYTF
TRBV5-1,NA,TRBJ1-4,few,TGCGCCAGCAGAGTGGGCCAGCGGTTTGTCAATGAAAAACTGTTTTTT,CASRVGQRFVNEKLFF
TRBV7-2,TRBD2,TRBJ2-2,many,TGTGCCAGCAGCCCTATAACGGGAGGGAACGGGGAGCTGTTTTTT,CASSPITGGNGELFF
TRBV2,TRBD1,TRBJ2-5,NA,TGTGCCAGCAGGTGGGCAGGGGGCTACCAAGAGACCCAGTACTTC,CASRWAGGYQETQYF
TRBV6-1,NA,TRBJ2-2,many,TGTGCCAGCATCAAAGGGTCCACGAACACCGGGGAGCTGTTTTTT,CASIKGSTNTGELFF
TRBV5-1,NA,TRBJ2-7,many,TGCGCCAGCAGCTTCCTAGGAGAGCGCACCTACGAGCAGTACTTC,CASSFLGERTYEQYF
TRBV18,NA,TRBJ2-1,NA,TGTGCCAGCTCACCCCCCGCAAGCGGGTCATACAATGAGCAGTTCTTC,CASSPPASGSYNEQFF
TRBV6-2/TRBV6-3,NA,TRBJ2-3,NA,TGTGCCAGCAGTTACTTGAGTAGCACAGATACGCAGTATTTT,CASSYLSSTDTQYF
TRBV9,NA,TRBJ1-4,many,TGTGCCAGCAGCGTAGAGTCGGGGAAGGGGAAACTGTTTTTT,CASSVESGKGKLFF
TRBV27,NA,TRBJ1-1,few,TGTGCCAGCAGTTTGTCCCCTTACACTGAAGCTTTCTTT,CASSLSPYTEAFF
TRBV4-2,NA,TRBJ2-4,NA,TGTGCCAGCAGCCAAGCTAGTGTGGTTGGAAACATTCAGTACTTC,CASSQASVVGNIQYF
TRBV7-9,TRBD1,TRBJ1-1,many,TGTGCCAGCAGCTTCGACAGGGCGGCTGAAGCTTTCTTT,CASSFDRAAEAFF
TRBV20-1,NA,TRBJ2-4,NA,TGCAGTGCTAGCGATTATATAAACATTCAGTACTTC,CSASDYINIQYF
TRBV12-3/TRBV12-4,TRBD2,TRBJ2-3,many,TGTGCCAGCAGTTTGGCCCTCGGCGGGAGGGCCACAGATACGCAGTATTTT,CASSLALGGRATDTQYF
TRBV27,TRBD1,TRBJ1-2,NA,TGTGCCAGCAGTCCTTGGGGCTTCGGGACAGACAGTGGCTACACCTTC,CASSPWGFGTDSGYTF
TRBV12-3/TRBV12-4,NA,TRBJ1-2,many,TGTGCCAGCACCCTTGACATGGGGGGTGCAGTTGGCTATGGCTACACCTTC,CASTLDMGGAVGYGYTF
TRBV24-1,NA,TRBJ2-1,many,TGTGCCACCAGTGATCCTAAATGGGGCGTGGTAAGCTCCTACAATGAGCAGTTCTTC,CATSDPKWGVVSSYNEQFF
TRBV27,TRBD1,TRBJ1-5,few,TGTGCCAGCAGTGCCAGGGGGAATAGCAATCAGCCCCAGCATTTT,CASSARGNSNQPQHF
TRBV6-1,NA,TRBJ2-7,NA,TGTGCCACGGGGGACAGCCAACGCCTCTACGAGCAGTACTTC,CATGDSQRLYEQYF
TRBV27,NA,TRBJ1-1,NA,TGTGCCAGCAAGGCAGGGGTTGGGCAAGATGTAGCTTTCTTT,CASKAGVGQDVAFF
TRBV27,NA,TRBJ1-4,NA,TGTGCCAGCAGCGTTGGGGGGGGAAGGGAAAAACTGTTTTTT,CASSVGGGREKLFF
TRBV24-1,NA,TRBJ2-2,NA,TGTGCCACCAGTGCGTACGGGGAGCTGTTTTTT,CATSAYGELFF
TRBV19,NA,TRBJ1-2,few,TGTGCCAGTAGTATGGAGGGGCAATGGAGTAATGGCTACACCTTC,CASSMEGQWSNGYTF
TRBV6-5,NA,TRBJ2-1,NA,TGTGCCAGCAGTTACGATGGGGGAGCCAACAATGAGCAGTTCTTC,CASSYDGGANNEQFF
TRBV6-1,NA,TRBJ2-5,few,TGTGCCAGTGGACCTTACGATGGGACCCAGTACTTC,CASGPYDGTQYF
TRBV5-6,NA,TRBJ2-6,few,TGTGCCAGCCTGAACTCTGGGGCCAACGTCCTGACTTTC,CASLNSGANVLTF
TRBV27,NA,TRBJ2-3,NA,TGTGCCAGCCGGATGAGGAGGAGCACAGATACGCAGTATTTT,CASRMRRSTDTQYF
TRBV9,TRBD1,TRBJ1-4,few,TGTGCCAGCAGCGCAGGGGGCGCGGCTAATGAAAAACTGTTTTTT,CASSAGGAANEKLFF
TRBV6-2/TRBV6-3,TRBD1,TRBJ2-7,NA,TGTGCCAGCAGTTACCAGGATTACAGGGGCCACGAGCAGTACTTC,CASSYQDYRGHEQYF
TRBV7-9,NA,TRBJ1-3,NA,TGTGCCAGCAGCACACATCGGGCGGCTCAGGGGTTTATATACACCATATATTTT,CASSTHRAAQGFIYTIYF
TRBV28,TRBD1,TRBJ2-1,many,TGTGCCAGCAGAAGGACAGGGATAGATGAGCAGTTCTTC,CASRRTGIDEQFF
TRBV28,NA,TRBJ2-7,few,TGTGCCAGCAGCCAGTTAGGGGGAGGCTACGAGCAGTACTTC,CASSQLGGGYEQYF
TRBV28,NA,TRBJ2-5,many,TGTGCCAGCAGTCGAAGCGGTGAAGAGACCCAGTACTTC,CASSRSGEETQYF
TRBV7-9,TRBD2,TRBJ2-1,many,TGTGCCAGCAGCTCAGGACTAGCGGGAGGGCCCTACAATGAGCAGTTCTTC,CASSSGLAGGPYNEQFF